This entry concerns a single T cell receptor (beta chain). Antigen specificity is unknown. CDR1 and CDR2 (germline): LGHNA, YNFKEQ. Losses at the gene ends were 0 bases for V and 2 bases for J; bases not matched to a gene: 6. This CDR3 has 16 residues. The method was immunoSEQ multiplex PCR; TCRdb's version includes in-frame clones alone and lacks a portion of them. The sample carries fewer than 200,000 clones, 88% recorded once. The data are from a study of T cell responses to AZD1222 COVID-19 vaccine. Study observations and caveats: Repertoires in all cases were sampled only once the peak T cell response had passed. Females made up more of the donors, who were largely white British, and clonal diversity may have come out too low. Receipt of two AZD1222 doses was followed by a rise in Spike-specific TCR breadth and depth. Of spike-specific TCRs, nearly half reportedly target regions left unmutated in variants.

The clonotype originates from an adult who received the AZD1222 COVID-19 vaccine. The chain uses TRBV4-2 and TRBJ2-7; TRBD2 agrees at 8 bases. Sequences were derived from peripheral blood, sampled 28 days after the second AZD1222 dose. DNA for the CDR3: TGTGCCAGCAGCCAAGAGTTGAGCGGGGGCCCCTACGAGCAGTACTTC. Translated, it gives CASSQELSGGPYEQYF.